The 22 T cell receptor beta chains in this list originate from one sample, sequenced in a study of regulatory T cells in long-lasting Graves disease. This sample's time point: newly diagnosed GD, antithyroid drugs for less than 3 months. PBMC RNA was the source of the TCR library. Sequencing libraries for TCR beta were prepared with iRepertoire HTBI primers and Arm-PCR of CDR3 regions. TCRdb reprocessed the multiplex PCR reads via MiXCR and lists one record per CDR3 protein. The sample carries 440,000 or so distinct CDR3 sequences, roughly 15% recorded once. The sample also formed part of further work on T cells in Graves' hyperthyroidism and ophthalmopathy.

Sequenced here: peripheral blood mononuclear cells (PBMCs), sampled at new diagnosis, from a patient treated with antithyroid drugs. The receptors shown here come from a woman aged 30 to 39 with Graves disease.

This clonotype has just a few counts. The rearrangement links TRBV27 to TRBJ2-7; the D gene is possibly TRBD2 (5 bases). Looked up from germline, CDR1 is MNHEY and CDR2 is SMNVEV (reference sequence). The CDR3 length is 14 residues. V was pared by 8 bases and J by 0 bases, with 14 bases between. CDR3 sequence: CASANSGSSYEQYF. The CDR3 DNA reads TGTGCCAGCGCTAACAGTGGGAGCTCCTACGAGCAGTACTTC.

In its sample, this clonotype was seen many times. The CDR3 bases are TGTGCCAGCAACCCGTGGGTGGGGACCCGAGACCTTGAAGCTTTCTTT. This translates into CASNPWVGTRDLEAFF. V and J are TRBV5-5 and TRBJ1-1; D perhaps matches TRBD1 (5 bases). This CDR3 comprises 16 residues. Per germline, CDR1 SGHKS and CDR2 YYEKEE (reference sequence). V dropped 6 bases and J dropped 7 bases, with 25 bases sitting between them.

This clonotype occurred a few times. J is TRBJ2-1 and V is TRBV4-3; 8 nucleotides line up with TRBD1. Germline V lookup: CDR1 LGHNA, CDR2 YSLEER. Trimming cost V 3 bases and J 3 bases; bases outside gene matches: 4. This CDR3 is 15 amino acids long. CDR3 coding DNA: TGCGCCAGCAGCCATGGACAGGGAGACTACAATGAGCAGTTCTTC. Encoded protein: CASSHGQGDYNEQFF.

This clonotype was seen a few times. The J gene is TRBJ2-1, the V gene TRBV19, with D hard to call. The CDR3 totals 16 residues. V lost 2 bases and J lost 0, with 11 bases in between. Germline CDR1 and CDR2: LNHDA and SQIVND (reference sequence). The CDR3 DNA sequence: TGTGCCAGTAGTATAAGACTTATGAGCTCCTACAATGAGCAGTTCTTC. Its translation: CASSIRLMSSYNEQFF.

This clonotype has only a few counts. This CDR3 reads CATSDAPGPDTQYF. The CDR3 DNA reads TGCGCCACCTCGGATGCGCCCGGGCCAGATACGCAGTATTTT. The chain links TRBV5-1 to TRBJ2-3; unclear D gene. V gave up 9 bases and J gave up 4 bases, with 18 bases separating them. This CDR3 spans 14 amino acids. Germline loops: CDR1 SGHRS, CDR2 YFSETQ.

In this sample, this clonotype turned up many times. The chain combines TRBV24-1 with TRBJ2-3, with TRBD2 as a possible D gene (6 bases). From germline, CDR1 is KGHDR and CDR2 SFDVKD. Trimming removed 3 bases from V and 6 bases from J, with 15 bases in between. CDR3 length equals 15 residues. The CDR3 sequence is CATSDPHRESDTQYF. The CDR3 DNA sequence: TGTGCCACCAGTGATCCCCACCGGGAGTCGGATACGCAGTATTTT.

Ten or more counts support this clonotype. The chain recombines TRBV2 with TRBJ2-7; 7 bases are a match to TRBD1. Trimming at V came to 10 bases and at J to 1 base, leaving 13 bases not matched to a gene. Per germline, CDR1 SNHLY and CDR2 FYNNEI. The CDR3 is 15 amino acids. Here the CDR3 reads CATPLPGTESYEQYF. CDR3 DNA: TGTGCCACCCCGCTCCCAGGGACAGAATCCTACGAGCAGTACTTC.

This clonotype has ten or more counts. The V and J genes are TRBV4-1 and TRBJ1-1, with a tentative D call TRBD1 (6 bases). CDR3 size: 16 residues. Trimming removed 0 bases at V and 0 bases at J, with 11 bases between. From germline, CDR1 is MGHRA and CDR2 YSYEKL. The CDR3 region is CASSQDLGGMNTEAFF. Here the CDR3 DNA reads TGCGCCAGCAGCCAAGATCTCGGGGGCATGAACACTGAAGCTTTCTTT.

The V and J genes are TRBV11-3 and TRBJ2-7; D is perhaps TRBD1 (6 bases). Germline CDR1 reads SGHNT; CDR2 reads YENEEA. The CDR3 is 16 residues long. V dropped 5 bases and J dropped 2 bases, with 19 bases sitting between them. CDR3 loop: CASSHRPPRTAYEQYF. In DNA form, the CDR3 reads TGTGCCAGCAGCCACAGGCCCCCCCGGACAGCCTACGAGCAGTACTTC. The variable domain in full, completed from reference TRBV11-3 and TRBJ2-7, reads EAGVVQSPRYKIIEKKQPVAFWCNPISGHNTLYWYLQNLGQGPELLIRYENEEAVDDSQLPKDRFSAERLKGVDSTLKIQPAELGDSAVYLCASSHRPPRTAYEQYFGPGTRLTVT.

J is TRBJ2-5 and V is TRBV5-1; D is undetermined. The germline gives CDR1 SGHRS, CDR2 YFSETQ. This CDR3 contains 15 residues. V was trimmed by 3 bases and J by 4 bases, leaving 16 bases between them. The CDR3 DNA sequence: TGCGCCAGCAGCTGGAACGTGGGATCCGTAGAGACCCAGTACTTC. It translates to CASSWNVGSVETQYF.

This clonotype is a singleton in its sample. This is likely an artifact of a read error, given a far larger clone one base away. This sequence joins TRBV6-2 or TRBV6-3 and TRBJ2-7, with TRBD2 identical over 10 bases. Germline V lookup: CDR1 MNHEY, CDR2 SVGEGT. The CDR3 runs 16 residues. CDR3 residues: CSISKSGAGGIHEQYF. Here the CDR3 DNA reads TGTTCCATCAGTAAGTCGGGAGCGGGAGGGATCCACGAGCAGTACTTC.

This clonotype has at least ten counts. The genes are TRBV6-2 or TRBV6-3 and TRBJ2-1; TRBD2 agrees at 10 bases. The J segment lost 12 bases and the V segment lost 2 bases, leaving 4 bases of the junction unmatched. Per the germline V gene, CDR1 is MNHEY and CDR2 is SVGEGT. The CDR3 consists of 13 residues. CDR3: CASSYLAGERQFF. CDR3 sequence (DNA): TGTGCCAGCAGTTACCTAGCGGGAGAAAGGCAGTTCTTC.

On this clonotype itself: This likely stems from a read error, as it lies one base from a far larger clone. The V and J genes are TRBV7-9 and TRBJ2-1; 8 bases are shared with TRBD2. The CDR3 totals 13 residues. Germline loops: CDR1 SEHNR, CDR2 FQNEAQ (reference sequence). CDR3 loop: CANSLGLANEQFF. CDR3 DNA sequence: TGTGCCAACAGCTTAGGACTAGCCAATGAGCAGTTCTTC.

This clonotype has only a few counts. A much larger clone differs by one base, so this may be a read error. V is TRBV20-1 and J is TRBJ2-3, with TRBD2 identical over 12 bases. The CDR3 covers 15 residues. In germline, CDR1 is DFQATT, CDR2 SNEGSKA (reference sequence). The CDR3 nucleotides are TGCGGTGCTTCCTTGACTAGCGGGAGTGCAGATACGCAGTATTTT. It is translated as CGASLTSGSADTQYF.

The chain joins TRBV27 to TRBJ1-5, with D possibly being TRBD1 (5 bases). V was cut by 6 bases and J by 8 bases, with 17 bases left in between. The germline V gene encodes CDR1 MNHEY and CDR2 SMNVEV (reference sequence). The CDR3 is 14 amino acids. The CDR3 coding sequence is TGTGCCAGCAGAAGCCTAGAGGTGGGGGAGCCCCAGCATTTT. Translation gives CASRSLEVGEPQHF.

The J gene is TRBJ1-4, the V gene TRBV19; D is perhaps TRBD1 (6 bases). The V end lost 5 bases, the J end lost 8 bases, and 12 bases lay between the germline ends. The CDR3 extends over 13 amino acids. The germline gives CDR1 LNHDA, CDR2 SQIVND (reference sequence). The CDR3 here is CASSRTDSEKLFF. The CDR3 DNA reads TGTGCCAGTAGTCGGACAGACTCAGAAAAACTGTTTTTT.

This clonotype was seen repeatedly, ten times or more. The chain recombines TRBV28 with TRBJ2-7; D is possibly TRBD1 (5 bases). Trimming cost V 5 bases and J 2 bases, with 10 bases left between them. The CDR3 covers 13 residues. The germline CDR1 and CDR2 sequences are MDHEN and SYDVKM. This chain's CDR3 is CASSTRQPYEQYF. The CDR3 nucleotides read TGTGCCAGCAGTACGAGACAGCCCTACGAGCAGTACTTC.

The sample holds many counts of this clonotype. CDR3 sequence reads: CASRPGLVDGNYGYTF. CDR3 nucleotides: TGTGCCAGCAGGCCGGGTTTAGTGGATGGTAACTATGGCTACACCTTC. The gene calls are TRBV28 and TRBJ1-2; D unresolved. This CDR3 comprises 16 residues. Trimming removed 6 bases from V and 1 base from J, with 18 bases in between. Germline values: CDR1 MDHEN, CDR2 SYDVKM.

V and J are TRBV10-3 and TRBJ1-2; 8 bases agree with TRBD1. V was clipped by 10 bases and J by 3 bases; unmatched bases: 10. CDR3 length: 14 amino acids. Germline-derived CDR1 and CDR2 are ENHRY and SYGVKD. CDR3 residues: CATQGAGGDYGYTF. The CDR3 coding sequence is TGTGCCACCCAGGGGGCGGGGGGCGACTATGGCTACACCTTC.

CDR3 bases: TGCAGTGCTACTTCCGGGACAGGGGTAAACGAGCAGTACTTC. It codes for CSATSGTGVNEQYF. The rearrangement links TRBV20-1 to TRBJ2-7; 10 bases align to TRBD1. The V gene's germline CDR1 is DFQATT and CDR2 SNEGSKA (reference sequence). The CDR3 runs to 14 residues. Trimming took 4 bases from V and 5 from J; bases not matched to a gene: 8.

This clonotype was seen repeatedly, ten times or more. The V call is TRBV12-3 or TRBV12-4, the J call TRBJ2-7, with unresolved D. This CDR3 region has 13 residues. V lost 3 bases and J 5 bases, leaving 11 bases between the germline ends. As DNA, the CDR3 is TGTGCCAGCAGTTTCTTAGCTTTGGACGAGCAGTACTTC. Its protein product is CASSFLALDEQYF.

This clonotype was seen many times. The chain combines TRBV20-1 with TRBJ2-5; D not resolved. The CDR3 sequence is 14 residues long. Trimming pared 0 bases from V and 4 bases from J, leaving 12 bases between. Germline V gene data show CDR1 as DFQATT and CDR2 as SNEGSKA (reference sequence). The CDR3 DNA sequence: TGCAGTGCTAGAGATCTCCGGGCTCCAGAGACCCAGTACTTC. This codes for CSARDLRAPETQYF.